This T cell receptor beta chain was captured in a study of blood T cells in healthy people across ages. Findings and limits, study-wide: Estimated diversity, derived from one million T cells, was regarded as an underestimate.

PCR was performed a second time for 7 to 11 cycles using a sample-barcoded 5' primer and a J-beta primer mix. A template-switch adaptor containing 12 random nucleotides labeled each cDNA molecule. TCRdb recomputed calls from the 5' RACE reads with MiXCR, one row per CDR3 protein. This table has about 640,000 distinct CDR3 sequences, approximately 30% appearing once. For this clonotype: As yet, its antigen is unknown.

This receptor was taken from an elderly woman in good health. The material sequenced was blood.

The CDR3 DNA reads as TGTGCCAGCAGTCTTCAGGGGACAGTTCGTAAGGCAGAGCAGTTCTTC. This gives the protein CASSLQGTVRKAEQFF. V usage is TRBV28 and J usage is TRBJ2-1, with TRBD1 matching 7 bases. Per the germline V gene, CDR1 is MDHEN and CDR2 is SYDVKM. CDR3 length: 16 residues. After removal of 5 bases from V and 10 bases from J, the junction contained 17 bases not matched to a gene.